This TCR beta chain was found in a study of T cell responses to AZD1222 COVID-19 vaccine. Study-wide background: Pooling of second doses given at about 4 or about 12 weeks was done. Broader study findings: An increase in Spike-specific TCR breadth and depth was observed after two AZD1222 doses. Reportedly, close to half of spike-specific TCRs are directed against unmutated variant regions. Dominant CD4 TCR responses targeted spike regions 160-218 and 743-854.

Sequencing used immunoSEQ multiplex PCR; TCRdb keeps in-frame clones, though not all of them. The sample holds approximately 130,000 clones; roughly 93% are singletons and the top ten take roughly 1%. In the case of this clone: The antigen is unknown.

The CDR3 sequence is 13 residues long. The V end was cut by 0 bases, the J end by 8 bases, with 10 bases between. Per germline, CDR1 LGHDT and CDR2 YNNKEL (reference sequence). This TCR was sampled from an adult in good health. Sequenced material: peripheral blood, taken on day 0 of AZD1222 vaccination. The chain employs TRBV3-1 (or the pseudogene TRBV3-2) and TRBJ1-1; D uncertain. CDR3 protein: CASSQEVGQEAFF. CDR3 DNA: TGTGCCAGCAGCCAAGAAGTCGGGCAGGAAGCTTTCTTT.